This T cell receptor (beta chain) appears in the sequencing data of a study of OX40 agonist ivuxolimab in advanced cancers. Study at large: Recorded diagnoses for dose-escalation patients were hepatocellular carcinoma, melanoma, renal cell or head and neck cancer. Males comprised approximately 84% of the group, whose mean age was approximately 60 years (range about 20 to 85). Partial responses, seen in three patients, involved one hepatocellular carcinoma and two cutaneous melanomas.

It was autoimmune disease history or systemic immunosuppression that excluded patients. Generated by immunoSEQ multiplex PCR, the TCRdb table keeps only in-frame clones and is missing some. Of fewer than 90,000 clones in the sample, around nine tenths were seen once. This TCR was recovered from an adult with an advanced solid tumor such as melanoma, head and neck, liver or kidney cancer. Here the sequenced sample was CD4+ or CD8+ T cells sorted from blood, taken in a trial of the OX40 agonist ivuxolimab.

The CDR3 sequence: CASSDGSGANVLTF. The CDR3 coding sequence is TGTGCCAGCAGTGACGGCTCTGGGGCCAACGTCCTGACTTTC. This sequence joins TRBV6-4 and TRBJ2-6; D is unclear. The CDR3 loop spans 14 amino acids. Germline lookup yields CDR1 MRHNA and CDR2 SNTAGT. The V end was cut by 2 bases, the J end by 0 bases, with 2 bases between.